This TCR beta chain came from a study of OX40 agonist ivuxolimab in advanced cancers. About the research overall: Given to patients was ivuxolimab, an agonistic anti-OX40 (CD134) antibody. Males comprised roughly four fifths of the group, whose mean age was approximately 60 years (range 23 to 79). Treatment received earlier with anti-PD-1, anti-PD-L1 or anti-CTLA-4 agents was allowed, and over 30% had some.

Blood got drawn at baseline, again on cycle 4 day 1, and then on cycle 7 day 1. Only in-frame clones appear in the TCRdb table, and some are missing; sequencing was by immunoSEQ multiplex PCR. The sample lists about 78,000 clones, about 90% occurring once. V gave up 0 bases and J gave up 0 bases, with 10 bases separating them. Germline CDR1 is SGDLS and CDR2 is YYNGEE. The CDR3 has 16 amino acids. This TCR came from an adult with an advanced solid tumor such as melanoma, head and neck, liver or kidney cancer. Sequences were derived from CD4+ or CD8+ T cells sorted from blood, sampled in a trial of the OX40 agonist ivuxolimab. The chain is built from TRBV9 and TRBJ1-3; a possible D gene is TRBD1 (5 bases). CDR3 coding DNA: TGTGCCAGCAGCGTAGCCCCCGGGACCTCTGGAAACACCATATATTTT. Protein: CASSVAPGTSGNTIYF.